The sequence of this TCR beta chain was determined in a study of OX40 agonist ivuxolimab in advanced cancers. The CDR3 is made up of 15 amino acids. Trimming stripped 0 bases from V and 2 bases from J, with 11 bases between. The germline CDR1 and CDR2 sequences are MGHRA and YSYEKL. The data were produced by immunoSEQ multiplex PCR, yet TCRdb's version contains in-frame clones alone and is incomplete. This sample has about 46,000 clones, with 90% to 95% found just once. The material sequenced was CD4+ or CD8+ T cells sorted from blood, taken in a trial of the OX40 agonist ivuxolimab. This TCR derives from an adult with an advanced solid tumor such as melanoma, head and neck, liver or kidney cancer. The rearrangement uses TRBV4-1 and TRBJ2-7; D is undetermined. DNA of the CDR3: TGCGCCAGCAGCCAAGATCCCCAAGGGACCTACGAGCAGTACTTC. The encoded protein is CASSQDPQGTYEQYF.